Here is one T cell receptor (beta chain) with its context. Its antigen is undetermined. These data originate in a study of shared clonotypes between healthy human individuals. Study-wide results and limits: Across subsets, estimated richness was generally greater for naive than for memory populations. Clonotypes not shared had lower generation probabilities than those common to all four donors.

This CDR3 has 16 residues. Germline assignment: CDR1 MNHNY and CDR2 SVGAGI (reference sequence). Trimming stripped 6 bases from V and 3 bases from J, with 21 bases between. Only in-frame clones appear in the TCRdb table, and some are missing; sequencing was by immunoSEQ multiplex PCR. Of roughly 550,000 clones in the sample, 95% were seen once. CD45RO-negative CD8 cells positively selected for CCR7 made up the naive population, which excluded terminally differentiated effector memory CD45RA+ cells. This chain connects TRBV6-6 to TRBJ2-7, with D possibly called TRBD1 or TRBD2 (5 bases each). The clonotype originates from a woman aged 30 to 39 in good health. The specimen was naive CD8+ T cells sorted from blood. Here the CDR3 DNA reads TGTGCCAGCAGCCTCGGGGCGGAAGGGATGAACTACGAGCAGTACTTC. This sequence encodes CASSLGAEGMNYEQYF.